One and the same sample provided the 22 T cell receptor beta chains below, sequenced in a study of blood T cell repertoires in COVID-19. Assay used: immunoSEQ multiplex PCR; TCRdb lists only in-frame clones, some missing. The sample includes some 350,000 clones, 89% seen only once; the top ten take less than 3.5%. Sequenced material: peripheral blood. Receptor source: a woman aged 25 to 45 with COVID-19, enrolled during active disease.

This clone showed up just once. The CDR3 nucleotides are TGTGCCAGCAGCCAAGGGACGCTAGCGGGGGGGCCGAGTGATGAGCAGTTCTTC. It is translated as CASSQGTLAGGPSDEQFF. The genes are TRBV3-1 (or the pseudogene TRBV3-2) and TRBJ2-1, with 12 bases identical to TRBD2. CDR3 length: 18 amino acids. Losses at the gene ends were 1 base for V and 8 bases for J; bases not matched to a gene: 12. Germline V gene data show CDR1 as LGHDT and CDR2 as YNNKEL (reference sequence).

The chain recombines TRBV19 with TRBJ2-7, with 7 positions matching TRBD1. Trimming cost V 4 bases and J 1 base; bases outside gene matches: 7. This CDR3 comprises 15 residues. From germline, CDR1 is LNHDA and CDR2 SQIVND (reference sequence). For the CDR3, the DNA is TGTGCCAGTAGTAAGACGGGACAGCGATCCTACGAGCAGTACTTC. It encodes CASSKTGQRSYEQYF.

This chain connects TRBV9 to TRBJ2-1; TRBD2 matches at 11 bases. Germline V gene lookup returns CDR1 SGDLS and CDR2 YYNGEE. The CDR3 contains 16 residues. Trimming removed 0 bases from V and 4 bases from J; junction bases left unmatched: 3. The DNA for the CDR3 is TGTGCCAGCAGCGTAGGAGGGACTAGCGGATACAATGAGCAGTTCTTC. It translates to CASSVGGTSGYNEQFF. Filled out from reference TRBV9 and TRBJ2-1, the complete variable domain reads DSGVTQTPKHLITATGQRVTLRCSPRSGDLSVYWYQQSLDQGLQFLIQYYNGEERAKGNILERFSAQQFPDLHSELNLSSLELGDSALYFCASSVGGTSGYNEQFFGPGTRLTVL.

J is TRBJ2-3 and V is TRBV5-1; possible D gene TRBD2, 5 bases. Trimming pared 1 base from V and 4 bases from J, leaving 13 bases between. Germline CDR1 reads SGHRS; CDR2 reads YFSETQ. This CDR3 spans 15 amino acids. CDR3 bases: TGCGCCAGCAGCTTGCTAGCTGGCTTATCAGATACGCAGTATTTT. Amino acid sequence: CASSLLAGLSDTQYF.

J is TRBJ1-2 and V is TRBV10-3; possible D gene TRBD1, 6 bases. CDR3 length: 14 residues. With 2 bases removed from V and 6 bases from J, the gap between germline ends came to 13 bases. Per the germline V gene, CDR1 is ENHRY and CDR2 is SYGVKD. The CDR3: CAISELPGGNGYTF. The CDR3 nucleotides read TGTGCCATCAGTGAGCTCCCGGGGGGCAATGGCTACACCTTC.

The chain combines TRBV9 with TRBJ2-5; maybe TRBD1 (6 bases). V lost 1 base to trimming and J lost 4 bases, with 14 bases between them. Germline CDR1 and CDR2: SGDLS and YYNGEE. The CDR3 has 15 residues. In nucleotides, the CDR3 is TGTGCCAGCAGCGTAAGGTACAGGGCACGAGAGACCCAGTACTTC. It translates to CASSVRYRARETQYF.

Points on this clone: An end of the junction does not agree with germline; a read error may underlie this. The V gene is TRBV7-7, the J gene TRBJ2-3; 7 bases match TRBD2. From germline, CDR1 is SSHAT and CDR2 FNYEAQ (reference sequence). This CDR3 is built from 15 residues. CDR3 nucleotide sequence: TGTGCTAGCAGCTTTTCAGCGGGAACCACAGATACGCAGTATTTT. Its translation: CASSFSAGTTDTQYF.

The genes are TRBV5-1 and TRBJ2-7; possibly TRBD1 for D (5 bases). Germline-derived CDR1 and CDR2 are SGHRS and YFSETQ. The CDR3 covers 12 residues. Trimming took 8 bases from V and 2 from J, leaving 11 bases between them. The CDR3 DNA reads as TGCGCCAGTAAAACAGGAACCTACGAGCAGTACTTC. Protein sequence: CASKTGTYEQYF.

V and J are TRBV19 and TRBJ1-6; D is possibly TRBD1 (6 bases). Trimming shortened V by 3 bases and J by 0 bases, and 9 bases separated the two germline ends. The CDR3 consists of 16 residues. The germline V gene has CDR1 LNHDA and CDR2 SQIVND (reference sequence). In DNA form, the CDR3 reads TGTGCCAGTAGTATCACAGGGAGCTCCTATAATTCACCCCTCCACTTT. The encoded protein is CASSITGSSYNSPLHF.

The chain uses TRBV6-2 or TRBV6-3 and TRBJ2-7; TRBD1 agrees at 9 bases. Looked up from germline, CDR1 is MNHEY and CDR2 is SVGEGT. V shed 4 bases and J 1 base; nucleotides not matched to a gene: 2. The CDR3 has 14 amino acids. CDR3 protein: CASSWDRASYEQYF. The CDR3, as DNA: TGTGCCAGCAGTTGGGACAGGGCTTCCTACGAGCAGTACTTC.

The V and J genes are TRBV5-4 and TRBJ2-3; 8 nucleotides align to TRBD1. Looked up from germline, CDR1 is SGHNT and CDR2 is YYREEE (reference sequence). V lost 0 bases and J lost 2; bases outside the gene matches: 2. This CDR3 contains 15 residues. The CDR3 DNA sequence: TGTGCCAGCAGCTTGGAGACAGGGGCCACAGATACGCAGTATTTT. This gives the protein CASSLETGATDTQYF.

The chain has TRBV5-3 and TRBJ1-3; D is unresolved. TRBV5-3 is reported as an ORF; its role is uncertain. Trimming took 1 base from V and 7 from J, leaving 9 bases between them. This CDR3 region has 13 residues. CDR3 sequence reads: CARSLRRKNTIYF. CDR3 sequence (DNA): TGTGCCAGAAGCTTGCGGCGGAAGAACACCATATATTTT.

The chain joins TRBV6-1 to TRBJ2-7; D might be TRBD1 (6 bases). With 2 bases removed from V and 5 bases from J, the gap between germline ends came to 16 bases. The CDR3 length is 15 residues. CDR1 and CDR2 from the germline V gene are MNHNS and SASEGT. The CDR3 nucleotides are TGTGCCAGCAGTGAATTACAGGGTAGGGACGACGAGCAGTACGTC. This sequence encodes CASSELQGRDDEQYV.

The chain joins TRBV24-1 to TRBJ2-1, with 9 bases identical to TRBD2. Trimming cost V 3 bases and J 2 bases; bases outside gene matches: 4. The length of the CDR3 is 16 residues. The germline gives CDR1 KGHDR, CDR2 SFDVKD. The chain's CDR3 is CATSDPAGGTYNEQFF. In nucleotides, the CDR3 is TGTGCCACCAGTGATCCAGCGGGAGGTACCTACAATGAGCAGTTCTTC.

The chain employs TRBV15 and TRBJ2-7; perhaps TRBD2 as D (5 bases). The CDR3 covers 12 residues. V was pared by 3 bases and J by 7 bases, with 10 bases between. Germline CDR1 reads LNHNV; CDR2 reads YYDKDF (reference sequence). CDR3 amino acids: CATSRDFREQYF. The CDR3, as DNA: TGTGCCACCAGCAGGGACTTTAGAGAGCAGTACTTC.

The DNA of the CDR3 is TGTGCCAGCAGTTACTCAATCTCGATCGGTGGCTACACCTTC. Translation: CASSYSISIGGYTF. The chain couples TRBV6-5 to TRBJ1-2; no firm D call. Germline V gives CDR1 MNHEY, CDR2 SVGAGI. The CDR3 has 14 residues. V was shortened by 0 bases and J by 7 bases, with 12 bases between the two germline ends.

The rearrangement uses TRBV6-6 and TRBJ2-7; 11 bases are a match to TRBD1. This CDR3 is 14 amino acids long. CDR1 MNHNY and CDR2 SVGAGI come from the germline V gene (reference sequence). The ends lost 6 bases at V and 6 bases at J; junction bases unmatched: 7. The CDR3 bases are TGTGCCAGCAGCCCGTCCGGGACAGGGGGCGAGCAGTACTTC. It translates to CASSPSGTGGEQYF.

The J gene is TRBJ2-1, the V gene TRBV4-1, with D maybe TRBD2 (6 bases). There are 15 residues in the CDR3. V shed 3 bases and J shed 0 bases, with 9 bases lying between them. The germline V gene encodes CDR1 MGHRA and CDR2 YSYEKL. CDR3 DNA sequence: TGCGCCAGCAGCCATGCCGGGAGCTCCTACAATGAGCAGTTCTTC. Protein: CASSHAGSSYNEQFF.

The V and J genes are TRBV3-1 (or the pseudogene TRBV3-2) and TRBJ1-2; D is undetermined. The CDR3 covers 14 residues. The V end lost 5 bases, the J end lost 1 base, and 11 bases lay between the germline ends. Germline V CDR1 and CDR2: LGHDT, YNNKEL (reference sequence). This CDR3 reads CASSELRGNYGYTF. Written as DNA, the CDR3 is TGTGCCAGCAGCGAACTCCGGGGTAACTATGGCTACACCTTC.

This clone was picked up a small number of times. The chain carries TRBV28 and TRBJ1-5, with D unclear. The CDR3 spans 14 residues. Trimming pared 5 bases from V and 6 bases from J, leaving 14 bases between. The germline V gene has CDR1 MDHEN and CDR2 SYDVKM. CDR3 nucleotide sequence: TGTGCCAGCAGTCTGCTCTCTACGTTTCAGCCCCAGCATTTT. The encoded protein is CASSLLSTFQPQHF.

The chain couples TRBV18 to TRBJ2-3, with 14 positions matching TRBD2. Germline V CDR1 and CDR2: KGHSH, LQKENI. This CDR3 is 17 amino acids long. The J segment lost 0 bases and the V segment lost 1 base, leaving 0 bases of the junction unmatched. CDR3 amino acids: CASSPRLAGGSTDTQYF. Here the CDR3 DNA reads TGTGCCAGCTCACCACGACTAGCGGGAGGGAGCACAGATACGCAGTATTTT.

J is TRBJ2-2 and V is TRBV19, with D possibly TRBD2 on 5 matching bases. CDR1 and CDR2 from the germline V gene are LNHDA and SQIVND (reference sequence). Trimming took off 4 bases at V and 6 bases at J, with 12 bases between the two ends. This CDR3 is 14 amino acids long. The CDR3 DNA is TGTGCCAGTAGTAGGACTGGTCTTCCCGGGGAGCTGTTTTTT. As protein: CASSRTGLPGELFF.